This TCR beta chain was retrieved from a study of T cells in Graves' hyperthyroidism and ophthalmopathy. This clonotype appeared many times. Antigen unknown. The ends lost 6 bases at V and 0 bases at J; junction bases unmatched: 4. Per the germline V gene, CDR1 is SQVTM and CDR2 is ANQGSEA. The CDR3 has 13 amino acids. Study-wide findings and caveats: Ophthalmopathy onset followed model prediction by a median approximately six months.

Hyperthyroidism in the patients, aged 18 to 65, was newly diagnosed and under 2 months in duration. RNA transcripts provided the source from which TCR beta CDR3 regions were amplified. An initial round of RT-PCR targeting the TCR CDR3 relied on the HTBI primer set. TCRdb reprocessed the multiplex PCR reads with MiXCR, giving one entry per CDR3 protein. The repertoire consists of roughly 350,000 distinct CDR3 sequences, with around 13% occurring once and the leading ten covering 20% to 25%. V usage is TRBV29-1 and J usage is TRBJ1-1; TRBD1 matches at 7 bases. This TCR came from a woman in her 30s with Graves' hyperthyroidism. Sequencing used blood. CDR3 coding DNA: TGCAGCGTAACGACAGGGTTGAACACTGAAGCTTTCTTT. Protein: CSVTTGLNTEAFF.